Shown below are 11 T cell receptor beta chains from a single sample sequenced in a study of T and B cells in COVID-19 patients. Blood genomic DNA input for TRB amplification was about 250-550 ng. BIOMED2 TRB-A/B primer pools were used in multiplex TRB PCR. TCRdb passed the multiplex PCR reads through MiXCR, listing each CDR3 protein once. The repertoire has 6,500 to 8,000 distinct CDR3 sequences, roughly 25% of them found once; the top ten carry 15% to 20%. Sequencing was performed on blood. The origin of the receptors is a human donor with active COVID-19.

CDR3 nucleotides: TGCGCCAGCAGCCGGACAGGGGCCGGCACAGATACGCAGTATTTT. Translated: CASSRTGAGTDTQYF. V and J are TRBV4-3 and TRBJ2-3; 9 bases agree with TRBD1. The junction had 3 bases not matched to a gene; V was cut back by 4 bases and J by 1 base. This CDR3 comprises 15 residues. Germline V gene data show CDR1 as LGHNA and CDR2 as YSLEER.

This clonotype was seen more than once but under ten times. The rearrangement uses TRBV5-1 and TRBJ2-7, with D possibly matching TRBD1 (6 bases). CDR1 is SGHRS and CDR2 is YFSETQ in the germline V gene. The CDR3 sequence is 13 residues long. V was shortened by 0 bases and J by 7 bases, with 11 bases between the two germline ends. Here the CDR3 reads CASSLDRANEQYF. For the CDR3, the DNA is TGCGCCAGCAGCTTGGACAGGGCGAATGAGCAGTACTTC.

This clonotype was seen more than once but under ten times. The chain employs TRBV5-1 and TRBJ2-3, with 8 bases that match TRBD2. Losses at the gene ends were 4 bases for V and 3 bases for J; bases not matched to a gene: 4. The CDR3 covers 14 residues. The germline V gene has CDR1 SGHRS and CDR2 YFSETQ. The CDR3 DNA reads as TGCGCCAGCAGCGCGACTAGCGCAACAGATACGCAGTATTTT. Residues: CASSATSATDTQYF.

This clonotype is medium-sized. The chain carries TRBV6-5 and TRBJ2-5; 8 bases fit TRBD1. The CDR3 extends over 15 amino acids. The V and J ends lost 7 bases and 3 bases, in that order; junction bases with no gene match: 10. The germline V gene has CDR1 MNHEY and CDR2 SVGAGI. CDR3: CASTPGGRREETQYF. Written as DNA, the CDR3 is TGTGCCAGCACTCCAGGGGGCCGACGGGAAGAGACCCAGTACTTC.

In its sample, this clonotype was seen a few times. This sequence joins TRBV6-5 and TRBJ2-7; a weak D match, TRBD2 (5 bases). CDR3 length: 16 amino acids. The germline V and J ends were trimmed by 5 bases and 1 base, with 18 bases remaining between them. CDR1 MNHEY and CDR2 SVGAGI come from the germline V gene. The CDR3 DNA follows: TGTGCCAGCAGTGAAAACCCGGGGTTGAAATCCTACGAGCAGTACTTC. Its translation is CASSENPGLKSYEQYF.

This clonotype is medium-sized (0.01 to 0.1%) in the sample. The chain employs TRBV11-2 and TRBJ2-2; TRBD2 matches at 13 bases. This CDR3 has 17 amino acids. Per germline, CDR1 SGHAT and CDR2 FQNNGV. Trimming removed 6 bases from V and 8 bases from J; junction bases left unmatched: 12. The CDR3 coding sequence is TGTGCCAGCAGGCCGACTAGCGGGGGGTGGTCTAAAGGGGAGCTGTTTTTT. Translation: CASRPTSGGWSKGELFF.

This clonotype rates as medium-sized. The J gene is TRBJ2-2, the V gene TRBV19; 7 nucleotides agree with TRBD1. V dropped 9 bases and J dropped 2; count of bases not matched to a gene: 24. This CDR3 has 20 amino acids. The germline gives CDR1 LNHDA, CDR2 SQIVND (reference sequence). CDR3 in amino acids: CASLKRNKGAAYENTGELFF. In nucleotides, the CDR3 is TGTGCCAGCCTGAAAAGGAATAAGGGGGCAGCTTATGAAAACACCGGGGAGCTGTTTTTT.

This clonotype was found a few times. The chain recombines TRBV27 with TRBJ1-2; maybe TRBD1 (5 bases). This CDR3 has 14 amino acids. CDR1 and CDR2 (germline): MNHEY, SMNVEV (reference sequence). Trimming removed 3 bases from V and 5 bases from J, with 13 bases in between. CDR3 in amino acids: CASSFGQGGYGYTF. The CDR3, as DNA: TGTGCCAGCAGTTTCGGGCAGGGTGGTTATGGCTACACCTTC.

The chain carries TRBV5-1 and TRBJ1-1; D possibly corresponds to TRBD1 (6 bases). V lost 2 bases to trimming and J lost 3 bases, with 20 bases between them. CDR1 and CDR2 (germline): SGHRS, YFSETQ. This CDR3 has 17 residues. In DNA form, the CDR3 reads TGCGCCAGCAGCTTTAGGGGGGGCGGGTATATTGACACTGAAGCTTTCTTT. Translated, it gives CASSFRGGGYIDTEAFF. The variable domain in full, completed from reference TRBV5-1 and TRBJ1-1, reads KAGVTQTPRYLIKTRGQQVTLSCSPISGHRSVSWYQQTPGQGLQFLFEYFSETQRNKGNFPGRFSGRQFSNSRSEMNVSTLELGDSALYLCASSFRGGGYIDTEAFFGQGTRLTVV.

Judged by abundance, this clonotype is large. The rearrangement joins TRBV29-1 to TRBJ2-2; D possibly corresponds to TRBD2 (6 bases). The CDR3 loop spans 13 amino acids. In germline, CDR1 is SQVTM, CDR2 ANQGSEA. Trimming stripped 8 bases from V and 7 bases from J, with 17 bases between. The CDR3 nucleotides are TGCAGCTTCGGGACTCCACCCAACGGGGAGCTGTTTTTT. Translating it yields CSFGTPPNGELFF.

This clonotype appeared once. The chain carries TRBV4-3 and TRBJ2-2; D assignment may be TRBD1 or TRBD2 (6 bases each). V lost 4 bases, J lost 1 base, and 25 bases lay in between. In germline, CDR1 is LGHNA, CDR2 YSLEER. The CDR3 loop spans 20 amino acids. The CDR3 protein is CASSLQGYTFGGRNTGELFF. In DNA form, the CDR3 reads TGCGCCAGCAGCCTCCAAGGATACACCTTCGGGGGCAGGAACACCGGGGAGCTGTTTTTT.